This TCR beta chain was observed in a study of T cell responses to AZD1222 COVID-19 vaccine. Trimming took off 7 bases at V and 2 bases at J, with 18 bases between the two ends. The CDR3 has 16 amino acids. Germline loops: CDR1 MDHEN, CDR2 SYDVKM. Sequencing was performed with immunoSEQ multiplex PCR; in TCRdb, only in-frame clones are kept and a portion is missing. The sample includes about 110,000 clones, about four fifths seen only once; the top ten take 4% to 5%. The starting material was peripheral blood, obtained on day 0 of AZD1222 vaccination. This clonotype originated in an adult in good health. The rearrangement joins TRBV28 to TRBJ2-1; a possible D gene is TRBD2 (5 bases). This CDR3 is CASTPTRVYPYNEQFF. Here the CDR3 DNA reads TGTGCCAGCACCCCGACGCGGGTCTACCCCTACAATGAGCAGTTCTTC.